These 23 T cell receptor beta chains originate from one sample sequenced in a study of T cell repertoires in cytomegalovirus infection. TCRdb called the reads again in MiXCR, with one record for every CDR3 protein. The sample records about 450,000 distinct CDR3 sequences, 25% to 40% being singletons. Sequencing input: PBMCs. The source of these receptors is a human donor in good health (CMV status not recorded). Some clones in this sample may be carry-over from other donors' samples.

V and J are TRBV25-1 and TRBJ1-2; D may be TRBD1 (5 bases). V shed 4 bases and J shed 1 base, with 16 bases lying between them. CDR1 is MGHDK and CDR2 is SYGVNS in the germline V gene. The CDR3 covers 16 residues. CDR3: CASSGAGTEFNYGYTF. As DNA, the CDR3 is TGTGCCAGCAGTGGAGCCGGGACGGAGTTTAACTATGGCTACACCTTC.

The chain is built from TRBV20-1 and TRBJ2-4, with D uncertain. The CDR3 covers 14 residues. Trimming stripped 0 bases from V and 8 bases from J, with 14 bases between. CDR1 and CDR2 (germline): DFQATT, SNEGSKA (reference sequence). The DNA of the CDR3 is TGCAGTGCTAGAGATTACCGGACGGATTACATTCAGTACTTC. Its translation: CSARDYRTDYIQYF.

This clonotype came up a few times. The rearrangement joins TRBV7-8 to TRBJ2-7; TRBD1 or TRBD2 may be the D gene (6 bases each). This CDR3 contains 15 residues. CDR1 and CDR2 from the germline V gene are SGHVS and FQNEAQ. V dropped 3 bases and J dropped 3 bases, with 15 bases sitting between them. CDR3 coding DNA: TGTGCCAGCAGCTTGGGGGGCCGCAGCTACTACGAGCAGTACTTC. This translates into CASSLGGRSYYEQYF.

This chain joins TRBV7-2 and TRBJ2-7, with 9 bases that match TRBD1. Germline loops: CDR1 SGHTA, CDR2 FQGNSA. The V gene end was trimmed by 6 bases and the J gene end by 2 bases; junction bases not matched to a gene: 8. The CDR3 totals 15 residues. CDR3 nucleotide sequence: TGTGCCAGCAGACCGCACCGGGACAGGGCCTACGAGCAGTACTTC. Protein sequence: CASRPHRDRAYEQYF.

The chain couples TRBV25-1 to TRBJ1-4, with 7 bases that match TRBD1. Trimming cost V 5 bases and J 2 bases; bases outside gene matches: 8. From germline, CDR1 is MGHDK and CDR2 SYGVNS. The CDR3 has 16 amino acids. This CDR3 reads CASSPTGQRTNEKLFF. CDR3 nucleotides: TGTGCCAGCAGTCCGACGGGACAGAGGACTAATGAAAAACTGTTTTTT. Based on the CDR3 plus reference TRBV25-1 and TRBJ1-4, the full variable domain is EADIYQTPRYLVIGTGKKITLECSQTMGHDKMYWYQQDPGMELHLIHYSYGVNSTEKGDLSSESTVSRIRTEHFPLTLESARPSHTSQYLCASSPTGQRTNEKLFFGSGTQLSVL.

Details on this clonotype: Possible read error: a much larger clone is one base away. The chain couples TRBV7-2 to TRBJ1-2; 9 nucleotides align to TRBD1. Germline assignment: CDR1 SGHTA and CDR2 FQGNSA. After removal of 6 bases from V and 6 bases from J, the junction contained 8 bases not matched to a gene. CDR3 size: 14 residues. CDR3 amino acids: CASRFRTGEDGYTF. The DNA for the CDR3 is TGTGCCAGCAGATTCCGGACAGGGGAAGATGGCTACACCTTC.

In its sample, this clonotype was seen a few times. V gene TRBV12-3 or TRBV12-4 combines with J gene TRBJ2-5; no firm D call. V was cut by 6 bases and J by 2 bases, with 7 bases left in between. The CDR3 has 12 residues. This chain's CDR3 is CASRGGQETQYF. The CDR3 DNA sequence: TGTGCCAGCAGGGGCGGTCAAGAGACCCAGTACTTC.

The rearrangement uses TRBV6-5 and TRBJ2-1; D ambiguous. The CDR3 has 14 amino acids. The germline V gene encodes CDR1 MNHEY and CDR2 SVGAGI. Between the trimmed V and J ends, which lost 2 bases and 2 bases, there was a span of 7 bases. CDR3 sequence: CASSYNSPYNEQFF. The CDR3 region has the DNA TGTGCCAGCAGTTACAATTCGCCCTACAATGAGCAGTTCTTC.

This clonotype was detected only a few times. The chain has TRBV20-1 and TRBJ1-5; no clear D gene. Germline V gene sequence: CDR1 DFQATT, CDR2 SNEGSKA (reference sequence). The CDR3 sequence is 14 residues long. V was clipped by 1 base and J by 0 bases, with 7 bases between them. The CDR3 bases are TGCAGTGCTAGAGCTTTTGCTAGCAATCAGCCCCAGCATTTT. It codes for CSARAFASNQPQHF.

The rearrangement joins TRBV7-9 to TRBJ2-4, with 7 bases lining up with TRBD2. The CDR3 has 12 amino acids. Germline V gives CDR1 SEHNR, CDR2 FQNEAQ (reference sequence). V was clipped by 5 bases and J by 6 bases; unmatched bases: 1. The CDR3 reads CASSPGGNIQYF. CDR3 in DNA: TGTGCCAGCAGCCCGGGGGGAAACATTCAGTACTTC.

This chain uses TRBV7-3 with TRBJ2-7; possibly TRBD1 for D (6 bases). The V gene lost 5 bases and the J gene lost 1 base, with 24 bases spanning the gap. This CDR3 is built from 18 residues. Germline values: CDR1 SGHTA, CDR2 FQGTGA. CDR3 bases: TGTGCCAGCAGCCCTCGGCACCCCTCAGGGGCAGGGTCCTACGAGCAGTACTTC. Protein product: CASSPRHPSGAGSYEQYF.

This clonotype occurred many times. In DNA form, the CDR3 reads TGTGCCAGCAGTGCAACAGGGAACGCGGGCAATGAGCAGTTCTTC. Amino acid sequence: CASSATGNAGNEQFF. The J gene is TRBJ2-1, the V gene TRBV28; a possible D gene is TRBD1 (6 bases). CDR1 is MDHEN, CDR2 SYDVKM, per germline. The CDR3 covers 15 residues. V dropped 5 bases and J dropped 6 bases, with 17 bases sitting between them.

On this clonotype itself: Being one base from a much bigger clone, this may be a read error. The CDR3 DNA is TGTGCCAGCAGGGGGACATTTGAAGCTTTCTTT. It is translated as CASRGTFEAFF. The chain joins TRBV2 to TRBJ1-1, with D perhaps TRBD1 (6 bases). V lost 6 bases and J 7 bases, leaving 9 bases between the germline ends. The germline CDR1 and CDR2 sequences are SNHLY and FYNNEI. The CDR3 is 11 residues long.

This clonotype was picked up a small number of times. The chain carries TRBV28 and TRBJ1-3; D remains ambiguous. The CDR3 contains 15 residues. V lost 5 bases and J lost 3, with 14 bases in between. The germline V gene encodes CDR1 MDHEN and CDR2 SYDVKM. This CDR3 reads CASSRTGSLGNTIYF. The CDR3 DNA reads TGTGCCAGCAGTCGTACCGGGAGCCTTGGAAACACCATATATTTT.

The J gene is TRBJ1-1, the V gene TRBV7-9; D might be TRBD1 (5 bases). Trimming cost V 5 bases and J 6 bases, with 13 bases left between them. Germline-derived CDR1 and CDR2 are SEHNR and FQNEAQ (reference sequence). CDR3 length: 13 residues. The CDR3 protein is CASSGGTWPEAFF. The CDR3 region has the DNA TGTGCCAGCAGCGGGGGGACTTGGCCTGAAGCTTTCTTT.

The CDR3 sequence is CASSRRAEPSGANVLTF. In DNA, the CDR3 is TGTGCCAGTTCACGCAGGGCGGAACCTTCTGGGGCCAACGTCCTGACTTTC. The V gene is TRBV6-1, the J gene TRBJ2-6; TRBD1 is a possible D gene (5 bases). The CDR3 totals 17 residues. Germline CDR1 MNHNS, CDR2 SASEGT. V lost 9 bases to trimming and J lost 1 base, with 19 bases between them.

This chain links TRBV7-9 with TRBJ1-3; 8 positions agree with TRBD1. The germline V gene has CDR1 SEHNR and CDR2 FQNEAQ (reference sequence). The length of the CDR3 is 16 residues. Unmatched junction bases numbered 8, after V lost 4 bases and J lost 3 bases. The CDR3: CASSSPNDRGGNTIYF. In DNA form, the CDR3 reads TGTGCCAGCAGCTCCCCAAACGACAGGGGTGGAAACACCATATATTTT.

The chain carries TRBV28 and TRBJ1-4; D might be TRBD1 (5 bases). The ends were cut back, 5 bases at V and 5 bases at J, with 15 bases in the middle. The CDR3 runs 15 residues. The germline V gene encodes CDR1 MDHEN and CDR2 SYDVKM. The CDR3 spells CASSTAGTENEKLFF. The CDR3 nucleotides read TGTGCCAGCAGTACGGCCGGGACGGAAAATGAAAAACTGTTTTTT.

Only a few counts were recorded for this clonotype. In nucleotides, the CDR3 is TGTGCCAGTAGTATTGAATTTGGCTACACCTTC. Protein: CASSIEFGYTF. The V and J genes are TRBV19 and TRBJ1-2; D ambiguous. Per germline, CDR1 LNHDA and CDR2 SQIVND (reference sequence). The CDR3 runs 11 residues. Trimming removed 3 bases at V and 7 bases at J, with 6 bases between. The full variable domain, its missing parts supplied by reference TRBV19 and TRBJ1-2, is DGGITQSPKYLFRKEGQNVTLSCEQNLNHDAMYWYRQDPGQGLRLIYYSQIVNDFQKGDIAEGYSVSREKKESFPLTVTSAQKNPTAFYLCASSIEFGYTFGSGTRLTVV.

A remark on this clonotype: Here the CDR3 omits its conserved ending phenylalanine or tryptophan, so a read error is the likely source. The CDR3 DNA is TGTTCCAGCAGCGCCGGCCCCTATGGCTACACCTTA. Protein product: CSSSAGPYGYTL. The rearrangement uses TRBV7-2 and TRBJ1-2; D gene unclear. Per the germline V gene, CDR1 is SGHTA and CDR2 is FQGNSA. The CDR3 length is 12 residues.

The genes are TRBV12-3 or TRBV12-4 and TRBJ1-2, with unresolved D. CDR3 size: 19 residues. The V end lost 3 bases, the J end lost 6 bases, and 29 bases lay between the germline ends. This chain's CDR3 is CASSFIRTPVRRKYDGYTF. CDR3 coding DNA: TGTGCCAGCAGTTTTATCCGAACCCCTGTTAGGCGAAAATACGATGGCTACACCTTC.

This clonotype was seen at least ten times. The DNA of the CDR3 is TGTGCCAGCAGCTTAGGAGCTCAGGGGGGCAATCAGCCCCAGCATTTT. Its translation: CASSLGAQGGNQPQHF. The chain couples TRBV7-6 to TRBJ1-5; 7 nucleotides match TRBD1. V lost 1 base and J lost 2; bases outside the gene matches: 5. This CDR3 spans 16 amino acids. CDR1 is SGHVS and CDR2 is FNYEAQ in the germline V gene.

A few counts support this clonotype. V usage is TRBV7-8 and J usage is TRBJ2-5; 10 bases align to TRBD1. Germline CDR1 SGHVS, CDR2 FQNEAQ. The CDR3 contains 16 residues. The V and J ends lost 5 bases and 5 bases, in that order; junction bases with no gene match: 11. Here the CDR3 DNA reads TGTGCCAGCAGCGATCCCGGGACAGGGGAATCGGAGACCCAGTACTTC. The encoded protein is CASSDPGTGESETQYF.